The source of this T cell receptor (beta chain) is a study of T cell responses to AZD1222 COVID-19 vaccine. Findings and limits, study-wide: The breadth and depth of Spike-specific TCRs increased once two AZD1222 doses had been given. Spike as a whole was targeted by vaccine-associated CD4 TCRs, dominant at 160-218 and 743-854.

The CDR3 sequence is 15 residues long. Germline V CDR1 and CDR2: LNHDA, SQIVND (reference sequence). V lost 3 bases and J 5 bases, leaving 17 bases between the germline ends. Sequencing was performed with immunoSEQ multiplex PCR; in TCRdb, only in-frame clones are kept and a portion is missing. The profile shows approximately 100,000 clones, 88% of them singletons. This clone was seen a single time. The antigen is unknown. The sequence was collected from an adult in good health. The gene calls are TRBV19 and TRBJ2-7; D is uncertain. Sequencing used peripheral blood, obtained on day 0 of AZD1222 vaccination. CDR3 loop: CASSIKEGFENEQYF. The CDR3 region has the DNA TGTGCCAGTAGTATCAAGGAAGGTTTTGAGAACGAGCAGTACTTC.